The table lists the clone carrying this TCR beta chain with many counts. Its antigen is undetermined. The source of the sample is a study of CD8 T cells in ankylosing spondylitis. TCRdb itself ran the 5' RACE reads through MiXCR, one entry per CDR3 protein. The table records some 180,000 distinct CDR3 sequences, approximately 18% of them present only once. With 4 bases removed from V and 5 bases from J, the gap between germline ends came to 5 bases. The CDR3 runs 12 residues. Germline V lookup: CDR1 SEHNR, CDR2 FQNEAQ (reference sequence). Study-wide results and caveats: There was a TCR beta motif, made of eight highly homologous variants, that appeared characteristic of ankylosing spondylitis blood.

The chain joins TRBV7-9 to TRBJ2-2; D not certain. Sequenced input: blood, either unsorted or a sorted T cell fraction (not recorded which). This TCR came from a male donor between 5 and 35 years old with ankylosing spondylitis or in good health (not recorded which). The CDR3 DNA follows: TGTGCCAGCAGCTCGCAAACCGGGGAGCTGTTTTTT. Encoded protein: CASSSQTGELFF.